There are a few counts of the clone carrying this T cell receptor beta chain. Its antigen is as yet unknown. V was cut by 5 bases and J by 9 bases, with 20 bases left in between. This CDR3 has 16 amino acids. This specimen comes from a study of T-cell memory formation after mild COVID-19. Across the whole study: TCR clusters were mostly confined to one donor each.

Study-level results: Among clones peaking at day 37 in the second wave, SARS-CoV-2 specificity remained unconfirmed.

MiXCR, run by TCRdb on the 5' RACE reads, gives a single entry per CDR3 protein. The data contain about 130,000 distinct CDR3 sequences, roughly 6.2% of them seen just once; the ten biggest clones take up about 2.2%. The chain recombines TRBV12-3 or TRBV12-4 with TRBJ1-6; D might be TRBD1 (6 bases). The clonotype originates from an adult woman who had mild COVID-19 (a few samples of this study predate the infection). Cell type and time point are not known. Sequences were obtained from PBMCs or a T cell subset sorted from them (not recorded which). The CDR3 loop is CASSVTGGRAGSPLHF. The CDR3 DNA sequence: TGTGCCAGCAGTGTAACCGGGGGCAGGGCGGGTTCACCCCTCCACTTT.